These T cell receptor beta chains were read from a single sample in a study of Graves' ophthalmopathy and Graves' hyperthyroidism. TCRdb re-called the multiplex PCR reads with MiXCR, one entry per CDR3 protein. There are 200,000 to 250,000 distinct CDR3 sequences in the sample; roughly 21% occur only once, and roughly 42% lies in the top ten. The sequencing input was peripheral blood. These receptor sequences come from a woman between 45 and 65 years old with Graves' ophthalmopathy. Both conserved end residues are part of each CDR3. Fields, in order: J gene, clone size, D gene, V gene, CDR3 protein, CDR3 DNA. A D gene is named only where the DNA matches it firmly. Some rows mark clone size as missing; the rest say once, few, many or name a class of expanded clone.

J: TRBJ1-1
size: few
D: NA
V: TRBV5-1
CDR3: CASSFRDAMNTEAFF
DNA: TGCGCCAGCAGCTTTAGGGACGCCATGAACACTGAAGCTTTCTTT

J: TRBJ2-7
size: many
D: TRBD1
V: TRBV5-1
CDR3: CASRTGTGTYEQYF
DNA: TGCGCCAGCAGAACCGGGACAGGGACCTACGAGCAGTACTTC

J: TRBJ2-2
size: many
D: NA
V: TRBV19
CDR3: CASSIGEADTGELFF
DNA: TGTGCCAGTAGTATAGGTGAGGCGGACACCGGGGAGCTGTTTTTT

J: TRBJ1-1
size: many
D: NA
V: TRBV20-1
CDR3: CSARAEAGVTEAFF
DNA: TGCAGTGCTAGAGCGGAGGCTGGCGTCACTGAAGCTTTCTTT

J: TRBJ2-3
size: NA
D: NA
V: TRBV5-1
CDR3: CASSISGSTDTQYF
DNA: TGCGCCAGCAGCATTAGCGGAAGCACAGATACGCAGTATTTT

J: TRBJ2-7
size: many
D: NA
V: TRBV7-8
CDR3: CASSLATSARAGEQYF
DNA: TGTGCCAGCAGCTTAGCAACGAGCGCGAGGGCCGGGGAGCAGTACTTC

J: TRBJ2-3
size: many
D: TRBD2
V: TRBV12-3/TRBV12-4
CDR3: CASSYGLAAFLGDTQYF
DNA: TGTGCCAGCAGCTACGGACTAGCGGCTTTTTTGGGAGATACGCAGTATTTT

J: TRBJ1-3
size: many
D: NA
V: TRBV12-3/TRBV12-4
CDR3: CASSYPRFGNTIYF
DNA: TGTGCCAGCAGCTACCCTCGGTTTGGAAACACCATATATTTT

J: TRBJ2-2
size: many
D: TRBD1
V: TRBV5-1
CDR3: CASSGGQGGIGELFF
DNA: TGCGCCAGCAGCGGGGGACAGGGGGGAATCGGGGAGCTGTTTTTT

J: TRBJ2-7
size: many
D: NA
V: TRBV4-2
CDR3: CASSHLDRRGYEQYF
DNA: TGTGCCAGCAGCCATCTGGACCGGAGGGGCTACGAGCAGTACTTC

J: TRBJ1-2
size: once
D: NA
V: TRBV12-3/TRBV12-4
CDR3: CASSLGPQTVPLRGYTF
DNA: TGTGCCAGCAGTTTGGGCCCCCAGACGGTTCCCCTGCGGGGCTACACCTTC

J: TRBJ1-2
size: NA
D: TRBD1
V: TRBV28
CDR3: CASSDSTGDLLHGYTF
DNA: TGTGCCAGCAGCGACTCAACAGGGGACCTTCTCCATGGCTACACCTTC

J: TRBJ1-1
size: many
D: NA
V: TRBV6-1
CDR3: CANSPPRRPAFF
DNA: TGTGCCAACAGTCCTCCCCGCCGGCCCGCTTTCTTT

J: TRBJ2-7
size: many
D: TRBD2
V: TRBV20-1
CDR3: CSARDLAGYEQYF
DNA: TGCAGTGCTAGAGACCTAGCGGGCTACGAGCAGTACTTC

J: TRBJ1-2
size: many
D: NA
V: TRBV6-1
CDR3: CASRRDGLGYTF
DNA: TGTGCCAGCAGGAGGGACGGCTTAGGCTACACCTTC

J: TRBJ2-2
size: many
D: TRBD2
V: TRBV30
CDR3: CAWSALLAGDTGELFF
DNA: TGTGCCTGGAGTGCCCTCCTAGCGGGAGACACCGGGGAGCTGTTTTTT

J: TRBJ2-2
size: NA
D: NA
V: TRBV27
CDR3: CASSPTMAGELFF
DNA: TGTGCCAGCAGTCCAACTATGGCCGGGGAGCTGTTTTTT

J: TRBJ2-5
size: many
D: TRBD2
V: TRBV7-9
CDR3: CASSLGLVETQYF
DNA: TGTGCCAGCAGCTTGGGACTAGTGGAGACCCAGTACTTC

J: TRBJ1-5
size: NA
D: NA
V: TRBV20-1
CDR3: CSAIHADQPQPF
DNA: TGCAGTGCTATCCATGCCGATCAGCCCCAGCCTTTT

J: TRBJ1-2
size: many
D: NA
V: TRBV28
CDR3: CASISGANYGYTF
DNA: TGTGCCAGCATATCCGGGGCTAACTATGGCTACACCTTC

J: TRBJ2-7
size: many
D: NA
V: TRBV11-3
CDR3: CASSLVGSGGASSYEQYF
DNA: TGTGCCAGCAGCTTAGTCGGTTCCGGAGGCGCGAGCTCCTACGAGCAGTACTTC

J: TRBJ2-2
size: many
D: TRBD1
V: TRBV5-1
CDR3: CASSLSGRNRGTGELFF
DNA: TGCGCCAGCAGCTTGTCGGGTCGGAACAGGGGCACCGGGGAGCTGTTTTTT